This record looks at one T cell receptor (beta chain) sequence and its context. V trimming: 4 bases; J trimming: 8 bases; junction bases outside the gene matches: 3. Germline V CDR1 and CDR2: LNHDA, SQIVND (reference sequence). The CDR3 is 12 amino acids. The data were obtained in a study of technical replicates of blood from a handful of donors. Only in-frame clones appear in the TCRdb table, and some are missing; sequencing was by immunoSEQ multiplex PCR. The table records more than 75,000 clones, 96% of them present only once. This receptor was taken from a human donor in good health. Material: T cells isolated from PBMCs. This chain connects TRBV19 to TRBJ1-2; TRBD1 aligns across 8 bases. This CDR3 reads CASSTTGDGYTF. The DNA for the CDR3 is TGTGCCAGTAGTACGACAGGGGACGGCTACACCTTC. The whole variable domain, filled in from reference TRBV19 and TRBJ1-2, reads DGGITQSPKYLFRKEGQNVTLSCEQNLNHDAMYWYRQDPGQGLRLIYYSQIVNDFQKGDIAEGYSVSREKKESFPLTVTSAQKNPTAFYLCASSTTGDGYTFGSGTRLTVV.